These T cell receptor beta chains were read from a single sample in a study of human T cells and chemical hapten exposure. TCRdb reprocessed the RACE reads with MiXCR, giving one entry per CDR3 protein. Among over 35,000 distinct CDR3 sequences listed, more than 9% were seen once. This specimen consisted of whole blood, obtained in connection with sensitization to the hapten diphenylcyclopropenone (DPC). These receptors originate from a man aged 25-45 years with alopecia areata. Some clones in this sample may be carry-over from other donors' samples. Each CDR3 is given with its conserved first and last residue. A D gene is named only where the DNA matches it firmly. Clone size is given for some rows only: seen once, a few or many times, or a class if the clone is expanded.

j_call: TRBJ2-6; clone_size: few; d_call: TRBD1; v_call: TRBV29-1; cdr3_aa: CSVAGTAFSGANVLTF; cdr3_nt: TGCAGCGTTGCTGGGACAGCTTTTTCTGGGGCCAACGTCCTGACTTTC
j_call: TRBJ2-3; clone_size: many; d_call: TRBD2; v_call: TRBV11-3; cdr3_aa: CASSPGTSGPRTDTQYF; cdr3_nt: TGTGCCAGCAGCCCCGGGACTAGCGGACCACGGACAGATACGCAGTATTTT
j_call: TRBJ1-4; clone_size: many; d_call: -; v_call: TRBV7-2; cdr3_aa: CASSPRQSEGEKLFF; cdr3_nt: TGTGCCAGCAGCCCGAGACAGTCTGAGGGGGAAAAACTGTTTTTT
j_call: TRBJ1-3; clone_size: -; d_call: -; v_call: TRBV25-1; cdr3_aa: CASAGLGNTIYF; cdr3_nt: TGTGCCAGCGCGGGGCTTGGAAACACCATATATTTT
j_call: TRBJ1-2; clone_size: many; d_call: -; v_call: TRBV7-9; cdr3_aa: CASSGVLSGGRNGYTF; cdr3_nt: TGTGCCAGCAGCGGAGTCTTATCAGGAGGGCGCAACGGCTACACCTTC
j_call: TRBJ1-1; clone_size: many; d_call: -; v_call: TRBV5-1; cdr3_aa: CASSSDSFGTEAFF; cdr3_nt: TGCGCCAGCAGCTCGGACAGTTTCGGCACTGAAGCTTTCTTT
j_call: TRBJ1-1; clone_size: few; d_call: -; v_call: TRBV5-4; cdr3_aa: CASSLGQGKAFF; cdr3_nt: TGTGCCAGCAGCTTGGGGCAGGGGAAAGCTTTCTTT
j_call: TRBJ1-6; clone_size: many; d_call: -; v_call: TRBV14; cdr3_aa: CASRPQGLYSPLHF; cdr3_nt: TGTGCCAGCAGACCTCAGGGTTTGTACTCACCCCTCCACTTT
j_call: TRBJ2-3; clone_size: -; d_call: -; v_call: TRBV9; cdr3_aa: CASSVSPDTQYF; cdr3_nt: TGTGCCAGCAGCGTATCCCCAGATACGCAGTATTTT
j_call: TRBJ1-1; clone_size: many; d_call: -; v_call: TRBV20-1; cdr3_aa: CSARPGPQSEAFF; cdr3_nt: TGCAGTGCTAGGCCGGGACCCCAGTCTGAAGCTTTCTTT
j_call: TRBJ1-6; clone_size: many; d_call: -; v_call: TRBV6-6; cdr3_aa: CASSYSIQPDSPLHF; cdr3_nt: TGTGCCAGCAGTTACTCGATCCAGCCGGATTCACCCCTCCACTTT
j_call: TRBJ2-3; clone_size: many; d_call: -; v_call: TRBV7-8; cdr3_aa: CASSFTSSTDTQYF; cdr3_nt: TGTGCCAGCAGCTTTACTTCTAGCACAGATACGCAGTATTTT
j_call: TRBJ1-5; clone_size: -; d_call: TRBD1; v_call: TRBV18; cdr3_aa: CASSSISGTVNQPQHF; cdr3_nt: TGTGCCAGCTCATCCATTTCTGGGACAGTCAATCAGCCCCAGCATTTT
j_call: TRBJ1-1; clone_size: many; d_call: TRBD1; v_call: TRBV5-1; cdr3_aa: CASSSGTGKLDAFF; cdr3_nt: TGCGCCAGCAGCTCCGGGACAGGGAAGTTGGATGCTTTCTTT
j_call: TRBJ2-7; clone_size: many; d_call: TRBD2; v_call: TRBV6-6; cdr3_aa: CASSPRGGQDYEQYF; cdr3_nt: TGTGCCAGCAGTCCCCGGGGAGGGCAGGACTACGAGCAGTACTTC
j_call: TRBJ1-5; clone_size: few; d_call: TRBD1; v_call: TRBV6-2/TRBV6-3; cdr3_aa: CASSWTGNQPQHF; cdr3_nt: TGTGCCAGCAGCTGGACAGGGAATCAGCCCCAGCATTTT